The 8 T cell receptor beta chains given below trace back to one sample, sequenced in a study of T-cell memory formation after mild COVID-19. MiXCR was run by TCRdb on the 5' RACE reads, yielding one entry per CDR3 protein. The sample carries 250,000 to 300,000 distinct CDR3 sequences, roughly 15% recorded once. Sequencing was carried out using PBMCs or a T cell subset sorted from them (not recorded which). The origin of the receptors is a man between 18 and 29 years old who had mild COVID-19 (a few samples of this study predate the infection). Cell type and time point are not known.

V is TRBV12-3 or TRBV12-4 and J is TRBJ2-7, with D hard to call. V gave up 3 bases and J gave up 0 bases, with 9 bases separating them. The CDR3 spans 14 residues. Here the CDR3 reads CASSFSAGSYEQYF. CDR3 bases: TGTGCCAGCAGTTTCTCGGCAGGCTCCTACGAGCAGTACTTC.

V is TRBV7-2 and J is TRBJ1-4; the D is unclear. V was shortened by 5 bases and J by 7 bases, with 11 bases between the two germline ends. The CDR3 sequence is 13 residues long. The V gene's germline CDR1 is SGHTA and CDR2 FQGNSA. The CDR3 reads CASSPLSSEKLFF. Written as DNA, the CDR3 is TGTGCCAGCAGCCCTCTTAGCAGTGAAAAACTGTTTTTT. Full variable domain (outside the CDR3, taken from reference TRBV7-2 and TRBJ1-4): GAGVSQSPSNKVTEKGKDVELRCDPISGHTALYWYRQSLGQGLEFLIYFQGNSAPDKSGLPSDRFSAERTGGSVSTLTIQRTQQEDSAVYLCASSPLSSEKLFFGSGTQLSVL.

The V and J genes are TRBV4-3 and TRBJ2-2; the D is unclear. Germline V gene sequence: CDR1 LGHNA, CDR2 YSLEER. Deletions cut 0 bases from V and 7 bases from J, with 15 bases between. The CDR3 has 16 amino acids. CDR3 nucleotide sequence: TGCGCCAGCAGCCAAGATAAGAGACTTAACTACGGGGAGCTGTTTTTT. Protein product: CASSQDKRLNYGELFF.

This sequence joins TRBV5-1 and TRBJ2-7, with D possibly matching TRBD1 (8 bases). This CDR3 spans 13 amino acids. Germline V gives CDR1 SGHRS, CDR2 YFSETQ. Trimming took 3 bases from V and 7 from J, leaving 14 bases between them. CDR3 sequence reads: CASSSDRGGEQYF. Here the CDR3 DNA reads TGCGCCAGCAGCTCCGACAGGGGAGGGGAGCAGTACTTC.

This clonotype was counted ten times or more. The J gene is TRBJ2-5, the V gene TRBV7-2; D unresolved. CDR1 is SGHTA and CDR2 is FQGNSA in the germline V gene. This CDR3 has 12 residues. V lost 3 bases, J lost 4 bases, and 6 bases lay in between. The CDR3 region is CASSFARETQYF. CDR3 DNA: TGTGCCAGCAGCTTCGCCCGAGAGACCCAGTACTTC. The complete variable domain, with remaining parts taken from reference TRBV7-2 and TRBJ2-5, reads GAGVSQSPSNKVTEKGKDVELRCDPISGHTALYWYRQSLGQGLEFLIYFQGNSAPDKSGLPSDRFSAERTGGSVSTLTIQRTQQEDSAVYLCASSFARETQYFGPGTRLLVL.

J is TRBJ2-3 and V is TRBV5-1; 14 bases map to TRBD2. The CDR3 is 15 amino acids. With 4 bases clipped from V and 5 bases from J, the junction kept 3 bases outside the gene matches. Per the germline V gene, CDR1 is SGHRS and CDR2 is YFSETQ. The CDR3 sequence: CASSRGLAGEDTQYF. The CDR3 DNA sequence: TGCGCCAGCAGCAGGGGACTAGCGGGAGAAGATACGCAGTATTTT.

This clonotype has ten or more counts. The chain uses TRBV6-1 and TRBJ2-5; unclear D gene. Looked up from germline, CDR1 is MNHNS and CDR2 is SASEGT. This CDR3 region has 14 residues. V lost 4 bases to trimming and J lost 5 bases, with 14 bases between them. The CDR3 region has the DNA TGTGCCAGCAGTGCAAGCCCAAACCGGGAGACCCAGTACTTC. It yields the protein CASSASPNRETQYF.

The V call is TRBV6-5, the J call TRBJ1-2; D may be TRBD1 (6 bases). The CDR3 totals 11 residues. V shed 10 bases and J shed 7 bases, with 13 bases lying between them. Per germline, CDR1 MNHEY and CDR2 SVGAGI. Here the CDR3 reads CATQGLAGYTF. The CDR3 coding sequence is TGTGCCACTCAGGGGCTTGCTGGCTACACCTTC.